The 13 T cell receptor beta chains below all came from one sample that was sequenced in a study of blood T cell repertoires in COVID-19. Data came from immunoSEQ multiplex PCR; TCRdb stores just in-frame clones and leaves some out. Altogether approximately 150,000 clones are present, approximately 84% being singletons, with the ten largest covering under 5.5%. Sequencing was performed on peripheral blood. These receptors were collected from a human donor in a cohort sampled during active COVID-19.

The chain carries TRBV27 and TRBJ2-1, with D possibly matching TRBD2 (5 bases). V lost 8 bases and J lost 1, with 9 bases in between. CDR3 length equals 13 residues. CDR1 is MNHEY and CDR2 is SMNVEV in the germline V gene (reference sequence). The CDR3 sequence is CASARGSYNEQFF. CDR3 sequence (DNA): TGTGCCAGCGCCCGGGGTTCCTACAATGAGCAGTTCTTC.

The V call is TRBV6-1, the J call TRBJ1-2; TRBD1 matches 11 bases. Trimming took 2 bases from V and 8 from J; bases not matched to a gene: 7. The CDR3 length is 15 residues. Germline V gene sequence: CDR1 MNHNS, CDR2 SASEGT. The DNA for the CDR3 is TGTGCCAGCAGTGAAATCTGGACAGGGGGCGGGGGCTACACCTTC. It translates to CASSEIWTGGGGYTF.

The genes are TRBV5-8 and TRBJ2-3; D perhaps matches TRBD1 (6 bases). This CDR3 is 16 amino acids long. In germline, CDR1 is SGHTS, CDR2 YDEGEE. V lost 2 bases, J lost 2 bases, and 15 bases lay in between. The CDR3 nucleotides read TGTGCCAGCAGCTTCTTAGGGACACGCGACACAGATACGCAGTATTTT. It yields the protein CASSFLGTRDTDTQYF.

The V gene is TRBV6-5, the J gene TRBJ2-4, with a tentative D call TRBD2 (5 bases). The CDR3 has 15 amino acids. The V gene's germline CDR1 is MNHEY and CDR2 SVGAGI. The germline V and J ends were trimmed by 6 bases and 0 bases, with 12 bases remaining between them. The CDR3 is CASRGSALAKNIQYF. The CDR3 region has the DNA TGTGCCAGCAGAGGTAGCGCTTTAGCCAAAAACATTCAGTACTTC.

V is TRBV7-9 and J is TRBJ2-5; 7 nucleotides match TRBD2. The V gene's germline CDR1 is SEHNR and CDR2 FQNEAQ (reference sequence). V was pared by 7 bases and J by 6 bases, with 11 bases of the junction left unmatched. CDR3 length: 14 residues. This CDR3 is CASNLGGDPKTQYF. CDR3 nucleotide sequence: TGTGCCAGCAATTTGGGGGGGGACCCAAAGACCCAGTACTTC.

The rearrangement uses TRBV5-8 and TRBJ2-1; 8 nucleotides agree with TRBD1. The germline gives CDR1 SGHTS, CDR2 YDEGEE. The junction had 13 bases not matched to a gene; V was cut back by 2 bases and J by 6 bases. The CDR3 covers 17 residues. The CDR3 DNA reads TGTGCCAGCAGCTTATATTGGGGCCAGGGGGCTGGCAATGAGCAGTTCTTC. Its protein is CASSLYWGQGAGNEQFF.

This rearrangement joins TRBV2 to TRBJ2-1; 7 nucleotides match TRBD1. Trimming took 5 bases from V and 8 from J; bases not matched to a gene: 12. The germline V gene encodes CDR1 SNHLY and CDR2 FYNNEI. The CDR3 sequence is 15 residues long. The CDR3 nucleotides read TGTGCCAGCAGTCTCGGGACAGCACTATACGATGAGCAGTTCTTC. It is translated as CASSLGTALYDEQFF.

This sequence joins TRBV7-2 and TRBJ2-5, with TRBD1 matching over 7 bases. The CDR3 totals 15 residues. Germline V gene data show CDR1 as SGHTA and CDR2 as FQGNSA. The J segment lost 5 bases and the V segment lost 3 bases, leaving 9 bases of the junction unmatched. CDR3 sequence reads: CASSFYRTGGETQYF. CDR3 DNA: TGTGCCAGCAGCTTCTACCGGACAGGCGGGGAGACCCAGTACTTC. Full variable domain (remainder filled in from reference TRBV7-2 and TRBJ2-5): GAGVSQSPSNKVTEKGKDVELRCDPISGHTALYWYRQSLGQGLEFLIYFQGNSAPDKSGLPSDRFSAERTGGSVSTLTIQRTQQEDSAVYLCASSFYRTGGETQYFGPGTRLLVL.

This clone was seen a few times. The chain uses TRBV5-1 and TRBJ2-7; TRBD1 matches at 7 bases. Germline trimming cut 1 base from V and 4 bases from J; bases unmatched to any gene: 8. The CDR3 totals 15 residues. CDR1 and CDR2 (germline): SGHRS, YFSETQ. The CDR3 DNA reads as TGCGCCAGCAGCTTGACAGGGGCCGGGGATTACGAGCAGTACTTC. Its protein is CASSLTGAGDYEQYF.

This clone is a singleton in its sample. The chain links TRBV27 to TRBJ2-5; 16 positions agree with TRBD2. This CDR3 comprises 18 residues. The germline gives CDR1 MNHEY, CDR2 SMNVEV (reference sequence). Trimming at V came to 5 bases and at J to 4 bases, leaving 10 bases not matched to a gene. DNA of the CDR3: TGTGCCAGCAGTACCAGCCCGGGACTAGCGGGGGGGATAGAGACCCAGTACTTC. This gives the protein CASSTSPGLAGGIETQYF.

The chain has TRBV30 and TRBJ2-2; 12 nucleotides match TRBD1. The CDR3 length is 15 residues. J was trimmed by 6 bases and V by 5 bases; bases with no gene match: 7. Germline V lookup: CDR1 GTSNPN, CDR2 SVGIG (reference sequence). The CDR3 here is CAWGRGQGASGELFF. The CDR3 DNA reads TGTGCCTGGGGCAGGGGACAGGGGGCGTCCGGGGAGCTGTTTTTT.

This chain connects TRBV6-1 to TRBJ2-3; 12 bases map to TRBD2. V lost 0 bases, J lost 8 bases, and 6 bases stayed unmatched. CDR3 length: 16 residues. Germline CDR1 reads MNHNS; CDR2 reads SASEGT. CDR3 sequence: CASSEAASGGAGTQYF. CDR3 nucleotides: TGTGCCAGCAGTGAAGCGGCTAGCGGGGGGGCGGGTACGCAGTATTTT.

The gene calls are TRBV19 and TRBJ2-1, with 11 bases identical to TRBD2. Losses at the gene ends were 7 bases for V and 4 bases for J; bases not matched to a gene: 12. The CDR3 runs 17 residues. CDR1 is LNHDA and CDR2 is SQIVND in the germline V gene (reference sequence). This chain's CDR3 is CASTPRPGTSGYNEQFF. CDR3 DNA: TGTGCCAGTACTCCAAGGCCGGGGACTAGCGGTTACAATGAGCAGTTCTTC. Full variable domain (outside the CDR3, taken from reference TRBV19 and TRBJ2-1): DGGITQSPKYLFRKEGQNVTLSCEQNLNHDAMYWYRQDPGQGLRLIYYSQIVNDFQKGDIAEGYSVSREKKESFPLTVTSAQKNPTAFYLCASTPRPGTSGYNEQFFGPGTRLTVL.